These T cell receptor beta chains were read from a single sample in a study of blood T cell repertoires in COVID-19. Clones were sequenced by immunoSEQ multiplex PCR, and TCRdb holds only the in-frame ones, with some missing. The repertoire holds a few hundred thousand clones, 85% seen once, with roughly 2.6% in the top ten. Sequenced sample: PBMCs or T cells enriched from blood (not recorded which). These receptors were obtained from a woman in her forties or fifties who had recovered from COVID-19. Both conserved end residues are part of each CDR3. Each record gives: CDR3 DNA, CDR3 protein, V gene, clone size, J gene, D gene. A D gene is named only where the DNA matches it firmly. For some rows the clone size is stated as once, few or many, or as a class when expanded; others skip it.

DNA: TGTGCCAGCAGCCGCCCGGGACAGGGGGCTCTGAACACTGAAGCTTTCTTT
CDR3: CASSRPGQGALNTEAFF
V: TRBV14
size: -
J: TRBJ1-1
D: TRBD1

DNA: TGCGCCAGCAGCGCTGACAGGGCCGGCTCTGGAAACACCATATATTTT
CDR3: CASSADRAGSGNTIYF
V: TRBV5-1
size: -
J: TRBJ1-3
D: TRBD1

DNA: TGTGCCAGCAGCCCCCCGGACAGGGGCGGTGAGCAGTTCTTC
CDR3: CASSPPDRGGEQFF
V: TRBV7-9
size: -
J: TRBJ2-1
D: TRBD1

DNA: TGTGCCAGCAGTGATTTTGGGTCAGGAACAATTCAGCCCCAGCATTTT
CDR3: CASSDFGSGTIQPQHF
V: TRBV2
size: -
J: TRBJ1-5
D: -

DNA: TGTGCCAGCAGCGTAGGGAACAGGGGAAGGGTCACTGAAGCTTTCTTT
CDR3: CASSVGNRGRVTEAFF
V: TRBV9
size: few
J: TRBJ1-1
D: TRBD1

DNA: TGTGCCACCAGCAGAGACCAAAGGACTAGCGTTTACAATGAGCAGTTCTTC
CDR3: CATSRDQRTSVYNEQFF
V: TRBV15
size: -
J: TRBJ2-1
D: TRBD2

DNA: TGCGCCAGCAGCTTGGAGATCCAGGGGGCCGATGAAAAACTGTTTTTT
CDR3: CASSLEIQGADEKLFF
V: TRBV5-1
size: -
J: TRBJ1-4
D: TRBD1

DNA: TGTGCCAGCACCTCCTCCGGGAACAAAAACATTCAGTACTTC
CDR3: CASTSSGNKNIQYF
V: TRBV5-6
size: -
J: TRBJ2-4
D: -

DNA: TGTGCCAGCAGCACAGCTTCAACGACAGGGGAGACGGATGGCTACACCTTC
CDR3: CASSTASTTGETDGYTF
V: TRBV9
size: -
J: TRBJ1-2
D: TRBD1

DNA: TGTGCCAGCGCCGGGGGGGCAGGGTATAACTATGGCTACACCTTC
CDR3: CASAGGAGYNYGYTF
V: TRBV3-1/TRBV3-2
size: -
J: TRBJ1-2
D: -

DNA: TGTGCCAGTAGCTCAGGGGCATCGGGCGGCTACACCTTC
CDR3: CASSSGASGGYTF
V: TRBV19
size: -
J: TRBJ1-2
D: -

DNA: TGCGCCAGCAGCGGATCGGGACTAGCGGTAGCCGGCTTGTTTTTT
CDR3: CASSGSGLAVAGLFF
V: TRBV5-1
size: once
J: TRBJ2-2
D: TRBD2

DNA: TGTGCCAGTAGCCCCCCGAGACAGGGTACGCACGAGCAGTACTTC
CDR3: CASSPPRQGTHEQYF
V: TRBV19
size: -
J: TRBJ2-7
D: TRBD1

DNA: TGTGCCAGCTCACCAGAGGGTAGGATGAACACTGAAGCTTTCTTT
CDR3: CASSPEGRMNTEAFF
V: TRBV18
size: -
J: TRBJ1-1
D: -

DNA: TGTGCCAGCAGCTTAGGGGCGGGAGGTTCTTCAGATACGCAGTATTTT
CDR3: CASSLGAGGSSDTQYF
V: TRBV7-9
size: few
J: TRBJ2-3
D: TRBD2

DNA: TGCGCCAGCAGCCAAGCCCCGGACAGGGCAGAGACCCAGTACTTC
CDR3: CASSQAPDRAETQYF
V: TRBV4-3
size: -
J: TRBJ2-5
D: TRBD1

DNA: TGTGCCAGTAGTATCCCCGGACAGGGGGCTAACGAGCAGTACTTC
CDR3: CASSIPGQGANEQYF
V: TRBV19
size: -
J: TRBJ2-7
D: TRBD1

DNA: TGCGCCAGCAAGGAGGGGGCATCCGGGGAGCTGTTTTTT
CDR3: CASKEGASGELFF
V: TRBV23-1
size: -
J: TRBJ2-2
D: -

DNA: TGTGCCAGCAGTGAATTACCAGCGGGAGGGCTCGAGCAGTACTTC
CDR3: CASSELPAGGLEQYF
V: TRBV6-1
size: -
J: TRBJ2-7
D: TRBD2

DNA: TGTGCCACCGCGGCTAGTCGACACAATGAGCAGTTCTTC
CDR3: CATAASRHNEQFF
V: TRBV24-1
size: -
J: TRBJ2-1
D: -

DNA: TGTGCCAGCTCACCCCGACAGGGGACCTACGAGCAGTACTTC
CDR3: CASSPRQGTYEQYF
V: TRBV18
size: -
J: TRBJ2-7
D: TRBD1

DNA: TGTGCCAGCAGCACAGGACCGAACACTGAAGCTTTCTTT
CDR3: CASSTGPNTEAFF
V: TRBV7-7
size: -
J: TRBJ1-1
D: -

DNA: TGTGCCAGTAGTACGACTAGCGGATACGAGCAGTACTTC
CDR3: CASSTTSGYEQYF
V: TRBV19
size: -
J: TRBJ2-7
D: TRBD2

DNA: TGTGCCAGCGAACAGGGGGTGTCTGAAAAACTGTTTTTT
CDR3: CASEQGVSEKLFF
V: TRBV19
size: many
J: TRBJ1-4
D: TRBD1

DNA: TGTGCCAGCAGTGAAATTGGCGACAGGGTACGTGGCTACACCTTC
CDR3: CASSEIGDRVRGYTF
V: TRBV2
size: -
J: TRBJ1-2
D: TRBD1

DNA: TGCGCCAGCAGCCTTAGCGGGAGTGGCGTCTACGAGCAGTACTTC
CDR3: CASSLSGSGVYEQYF
V: TRBV4-1
size: -
J: TRBJ2-7
D: TRBD2

DNA: TGTGCCAGCAGCCTGGTTGGGTCGGGTCTCAACTATGGCTACACCTTC
CDR3: CASSLVGSGLNYGYTF
V: TRBV5-6
size: -
J: TRBJ1-2
D: -

DNA: TGTGCCAGCAGCTTGGGACTCCCGTATGGCTACACCTTC
CDR3: CASSLGLPYGYTF
V: TRBV12-3/TRBV12-4
size: once
J: TRBJ1-2
D: -

DNA: TGTGCCAGCATTGCCCGCCACAGGGAAGCGAACACCGGGGAGCTGTTTTTT
CDR3: CASIARHREANTGELFF
V: TRBV6-4
size: few
J: TRBJ2-2
D: -

DNA: TGCGCCAGCAACTCGGGGACAGGGGCACACTACACCTTC
CDR3: CASNSGTGAHYTF
V: TRBV5-1
size: few
J: TRBJ1-2
D: TRBD1

DNA: TGTGCCAGCAGCCTGTCGGTCCTACGTGAAGGCTACACCTTC
CDR3: CASSLSVLREGYTF
V: TRBV3-1/TRBV3-2
size: few
J: TRBJ1-2
D: -

DNA: TGTGCCAGCAGTTACTCGATAATCCAGCGCCTGAACACCGGGGAGCTGTTTTTT
CDR3: CASSYSIIQRLNTGELFF
V: TRBV6-2/TRBV6-3
size: -
J: TRBJ2-2
D: -

DNA: TGTGCCAGCACCTGGACTCGAAAGAACACTGAAGCTTTCTTT
CDR3: CASTWTRKNTEAFF
V: TRBV2
size: -
J: TRBJ1-1
D: -

DNA: TGTGCCTGGAGTATTTCTTCGGGTGATGGCTACACCTTC
CDR3: CAWSISSGDGYTF
V: TRBV30
size: -
J: TRBJ1-2
D: -

DNA: TGTGCCAGCAGTTCTTGGGTATCGGGGGATTCACCCCTCCACTTT
CDR3: CASSSWVSGDSPLHF
V: TRBV28
size: -
J: TRBJ1-6
D: -

DNA: TGCGCCAGCAGTACAGGGAGTAATTCACCCCTCCACTTT
CDR3: CASSTGSNSPLHF
V: TRBV10-2
size: -
J: TRBJ1-6
D: -

DNA: TGTGCCAGTAGTGAGACAGGGGGCGACTATGGCTACACCTTC
CDR3: CASSETGGDYGYTF
V: TRBV19
size: -
J: TRBJ1-2
D: TRBD1

DNA: TGTGCCAGTAGCCCACAGGGGGCCACTGAAGCTTTCTTT
CDR3: CASSPQGATEAFF
V: TRBV19
size: few
J: TRBJ1-1
D: TRBD1

DNA: TGTGCCAGCAGCCAGCCCCCGGGGGGGAGTAATGAGCAGTTCTTC
CDR3: CASSQPPGGSNEQFF
V: TRBV7-9
size: -
J: TRBJ2-1
D: TRBD2

DNA: TGTGCCAGCAGCCGTTGGGGGGGCGCGGACAATCAGCCCCAGCATTTT
CDR3: CASSRWGGADNQPQHF
V: TRBV7-9
size: few
J: TRBJ1-5
D: -

DNA: TGTGCCAGCAGCCCCAAGGGGTCTAACTATGGCTACACCTTC
CDR3: CASSPKGSNYGYTF
V: TRBV7-9
size: -
J: TRBJ1-2
D: -

DNA: TGTGCCAGCAGGCCGGGACAGGGGCTTGAGCGGGGTTCACCCCTCCACTTT
CDR3: CASRPGQGLERGSPLHF
V: TRBV5-4
size: -
J: TRBJ1-6
D: TRBD1